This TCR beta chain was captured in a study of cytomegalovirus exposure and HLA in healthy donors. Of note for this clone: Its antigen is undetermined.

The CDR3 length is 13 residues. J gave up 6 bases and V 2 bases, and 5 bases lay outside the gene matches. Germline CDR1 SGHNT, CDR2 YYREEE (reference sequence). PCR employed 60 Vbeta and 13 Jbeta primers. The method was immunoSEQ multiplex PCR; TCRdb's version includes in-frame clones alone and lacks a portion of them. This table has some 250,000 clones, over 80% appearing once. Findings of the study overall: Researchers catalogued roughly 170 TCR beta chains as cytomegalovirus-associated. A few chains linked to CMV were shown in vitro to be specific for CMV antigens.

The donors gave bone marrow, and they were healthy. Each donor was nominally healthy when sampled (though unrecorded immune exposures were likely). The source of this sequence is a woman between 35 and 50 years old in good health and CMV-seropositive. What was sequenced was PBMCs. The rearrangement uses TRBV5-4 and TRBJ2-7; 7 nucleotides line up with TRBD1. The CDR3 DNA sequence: TGTGCCAGCAGCTTAGCCGGGACAGCCGAGCAGTACTTC. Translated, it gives CASSLAGTAEQYF.